The clone carrying this T cell receptor beta chain was counted a single time. The sample belongs to a study of shared clonotypes between healthy human individuals. The CDR3 sequence is 15 residues long. With V trimmed by 4 bases and J by 8 bases, 12 bases remained unmatched. CDR1 is LGHNA and CDR2 is YSLEER in the germline V gene. Sequencing used immunoSEQ multiplex PCR; TCRdb keeps in-frame clones, though not all of them. The sample lists 1,500,000 or so clones; 97% to 99% were seen once. The clonotype comes from a man younger than 45 in good health. The material sequenced was naive CD4+ T cells sorted from blood. Subset meaning: CD45RA+ positively selected. The rearrangement uses TRBV4-3 and TRBJ2-3; 7 bases map to TRBD2. CDR3 residues: CASSPGLLVPATQYF. As DNA, the CDR3 is TGCGCCAGCAGCCCGGGACTACTTGTCCCAGCTACGCAGTATTTT.